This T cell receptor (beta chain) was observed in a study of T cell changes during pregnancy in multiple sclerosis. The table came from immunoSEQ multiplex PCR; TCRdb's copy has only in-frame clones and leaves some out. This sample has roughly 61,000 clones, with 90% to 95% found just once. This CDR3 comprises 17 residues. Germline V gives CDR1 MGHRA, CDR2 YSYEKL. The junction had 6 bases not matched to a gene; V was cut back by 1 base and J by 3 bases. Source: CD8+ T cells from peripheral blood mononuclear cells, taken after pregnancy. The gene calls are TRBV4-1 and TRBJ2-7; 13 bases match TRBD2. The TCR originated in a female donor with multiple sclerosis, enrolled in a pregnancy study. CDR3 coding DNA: TGCGCCAGCAGCCAAGTCCCGGGACTAGCGGGAATCTACGAGCAGTACTTC. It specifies CASSQVPGLAGIYEQYF.